This T cell receptor (beta chain) was identified during a study of blood T cell repertoires in COVID-19. The overall study: Specimens from acute and convalescent COVID-19 originated in the United States, Italy and Spain. Sources were T cells, B-cell-depleted T cells, or PBMCs; the material itself was cDNA or gDNA.

Seattle patients were enrolled during active infection and followed longitudinally. Authors' methods: Reference gene primers were amplified, and this amplification served to estimate nucleated cell counts. TCRdb keeps only in-frame clones here, not all; method: immunoSEQ multiplex PCR. That table gives V, J and clone size, and the DNA gave D and trimming. The repertoire includes fewer than 200,000 clones, roughly 76% of them detected once, and roughly an eighth sits in the top ten. Sequenced material: peripheral blood. The TCR was taken from a woman of 80 years or more with COVID-19, enrolled during active disease.

CDR3: CASSSRERNTGELFF. The CDR3 DNA reads as TGTGCCAGCAGCTCAAGAGAAAGAAACACCGGGGAGCTGTTTTTT. The chain joins TRBV7-9 to TRBJ2-2; D is uncertain. Germline V gene lookup returns CDR1 SEHNR and CDR2 FQNEAQ (reference sequence). V gave up 4 bases and J gave up 2 bases, with 11 bases separating them. This CDR3 is 15 amino acids long.